This entry lists 15 T cell receptor beta chains sequenced from one sample in a study of immune heterogeneity within non-small cell lung tumors. Bulk tumor genomic DNA, 450 to 600 ng per sample, was the template. Biopsy collection occurred during surgery, with several far-apart biopsies per primary tumor. Untreated, newly diagnosed non-small cell lung cancer patients underwent curative surgery. In a multiplex PCR, 32 V and 13 J primers amplified TCR beta CDR3. One entry per CDR3 protein, called by TCRdb with MiXCR from the multiplex PCR reads. The sample records tens of thousands of distinct CDR3 sequences, about 30% being singletons. The material sequenced was lung tumor tissue. All receptors come from a man in his forties with non-small cell lung cancer.

This clonotype was seen many times. The J gene is TRBJ2-7, the V gene TRBV6-1; perhaps TRBD1 as D (5 bases). Per germline, CDR1 MNHNS and CDR2 SASEGT. The CDR3 is 12 amino acids. V dropped 5 bases and J dropped 3 bases, with 8 bases sitting between them. The CDR3 spells CASSFQGYEQYF. Here the CDR3 DNA reads TGTGCCAGCAGTTTTCAGGGCTACGAGCAGTACTTC.

The J gene is TRBJ2-5, the V gene TRBV5-1; 11 positions match TRBD2. CDR1 is SGHRS, CDR2 YFSETQ, per germline. V trimming: 6 bases; J trimming: 5 bases; junction bases outside the gene matches: 9. The CDR3 is made up of 15 amino acids. The CDR3 is CASKPLAGVRETQYF. The CDR3 DNA reads TGCGCCAGCAAGCCACTAGCGGGAGTTCGGGAGACCCAGTACTTC. The entire variable domain, with the rest obtained from reference TRBV5-1 and TRBJ2-5, is as follows: KAGVTQTPRYLIKTRGQQVTLSCSPISGHRSVSWYQQTPGQGLQFLFEYFSETQRNKGNFPGRFSGRQFSNSRSEMNVSTLELGDSALYLCASKPLAGVRETQYFGPGTRLLVL.

This clonotype has just a few counts. The CDR3 nucleotides are TGTGCCAGCTCACCAGGTGAAGGCTCCTACGAGCAGTACTTC. Amino acid sequence: CASSPGEGSYEQYF. V is TRBV18 and J is TRBJ2-7; no clear D. The V end lost 2 bases, the J end lost 0 bases, and 8 bases lay between the germline ends. Germline loops: CDR1 KGHSH, CDR2 LQKENI. The CDR3 extends over 14 amino acids.

This clonotype was counted many times. The chain employs TRBV5-1 and TRBJ1-3; no definite D call. V dropped 0 bases and J dropped 1 base, with 2 bases sitting between them. Germline V gene sequence: CDR1 SGHRS, CDR2 YFSETQ. There are 13 residues in the CDR3. CDR3 sequence reads: CASSLGSGNTIYF. Written as DNA, the CDR3 is TGCGCCAGCAGCTTGGGTTCTGGAAACACCATATATTTT.

This clonotype was counted at least ten times. The chain recombines TRBV12-3 or TRBV12-4 with TRBJ1-1, with D tentatively TRBD1 (5 bases). V was clipped by 2 bases and J by 11 bases, with 9 bases between them. CDR3 length: 11 residues. DNA for the CDR3: TGTGCCAGCAGTTTAAGGACAAGGGCTTTCTTT. It codes for CASSLRTRAFF.

This clonotype was counted a few times. The V and J genes are TRBV6-4 and TRBJ2-3, with 7 bases that match TRBD1. The CDR3 has 14 amino acids. The germline CDR1 and CDR2 sequences are MRHNA and SNTAGT. The trim removed 5 bases at V and 1 base at J, leaving 3 bases unmatched. The CDR3: CASSSGQGTDTQYF. As DNA, the CDR3 is TGTGCCAGCAGTAGCGGACAGGGCACAGATACGCAGTATTTT.

By share, this clonotype counts as medium-sized. The V gene is TRBV30, the J gene TRBJ2-7; the D gene could be TRBD1 or TRBD2 (6 bases each). Germline values: CDR1 GTSNPN, CDR2 SVGIG (reference sequence). Trimming left V 4 bases short and J 2 bases short, with 12 bases between. The CDR3 runs 13 residues. The CDR3 reads CAWTVGGPYEQYF. The CDR3 nucleotides are TGTGCCTGGACGGTGGGGGGCCCCTACGAGCAGTACTTC.

This clonotype was counted many times. This chain connects TRBV11-2 to TRBJ1-4, with 7 positions matching TRBD1. Germline V gives CDR1 SGHAT, CDR2 FQNNGV. The CDR3 has 15 residues. V was clipped by 3 bases and J by 3 bases; unmatched bases: 4. The CDR3 loop is CASSLRQGPNEKLFF. DNA for the CDR3: TGTGCCAGCAGCTTGAGACAGGGCCCTAATGAAAAACTGTTTTTT. Complete variable domain (other parts from reference TRBV11-2 and TRBJ1-4): EAGVAQSPRYKIIEKRQSVAFWCNPISGHATLYWYQQILGQGPKLLIQFQNNGVVDDSQLPKDRFSAERLKGVDSTLKIQPAKLEDSAVYLCASSLRQGPNEKLFFGSGTQLSVL.

This chain links TRBV6-2 or TRBV6-3 with TRBJ1-5; D remains unclear. Trimming removed 5 bases from V and 11 bases from J, with 25 bases in between. The CDR3 totals 16 residues. CDR1 is MNHEY, CDR2 SVGEGT, per germline. The CDR3 loop reads CASSHPPQRGGSTQHF. Here the CDR3 DNA reads TGTGCCAGCAGTCACCCCCCCCAGCGGGGAGGATCAACCCAGCATTTT.

The chain is built from TRBV30 and TRBJ2-1; D possibly matches TRBD1 or TRBD2 (5 bases each). Per the germline V gene, CDR1 is GTSNPN and CDR2 is SVGIG (reference sequence). V was clipped by 1 base and J by 2 bases, with 9 bases between them. CDR3 length equals 14 residues. CDR3 sequence: CAWSDGGPYNEQFF. DNA for the CDR3: TGTGCCTGGAGTGATGGGGGTCCCTACAATGAGCAGTTCTTC.

This clonotype was detected ten times or more. The chain couples TRBV19 to TRBJ2-1; D is undetermined. Looked up from germline, CDR1 is LNHDA and CDR2 is SQIVND (reference sequence). The CDR3 extends over 14 amino acids. Trimming shortened V by 1 base and J by 8 bases, and 12 bases separated the two germline ends. The CDR3: CASSIASPGHEQFF. CDR3 DNA sequence: TGTGCCAGTAGTATAGCGAGTCCCGGGCATGAGCAGTTCTTC.

This clonotype was seen ten or more times. The rearrangement uses TRBV6-2 or TRBV6-3 and TRBJ2-3, with unresolved D. The CDR3 spans 15 residues. The V end was cut by 5 bases, the J end by 4 bases, with 16 bases between. Germline loops: CDR1 MNHEY, CDR2 SVGEGT. For the CDR3, the DNA is TGTGCCAGCAGTGAACCCACTGTCTTGGCAGATACGCAGTATTTT. Translating gives CASSEPTVLADTQYF.

This clonotype was observed many times. The rearrangement links TRBV11-1 to TRBJ2-7; 9 nucleotides match TRBD1. V lost 5 bases, J lost 5 bases, and 7 bases stayed unmatched. Looked up from germline, CDR1 is SGHAT and CDR2 is FQDESV (reference sequence). There are 14 residues in the CDR3. CDR3 loop: CASSPDRGGNEQYF. The CDR3 region has the DNA TGTGCCAGCAGCCCGGACAGGGGAGGAAACGAGCAGTACTTC.

The rearrangement links TRBV10-3 to TRBJ1-1; a weak D match, TRBD1 (6 bases). CDR1 and CDR2 from the germline V gene are ENHRY and SYGVKD. The CDR3 loop spans 13 amino acids. The V gene lost 8 bases and the J gene lost 2 bases, with 12 bases spanning the gap. The CDR3 loop reads CAILQDRNTEAFF. In nucleotides, the CDR3 is TGTGCCATCTTACAGGACAGAAACACTGAAGCTTTCTTT.

This clonotype was found a few times. V usage is TRBV29-1 and J usage is TRBJ1-5; the match to TRBD1 covers 7 bases. The CDR3 totals 14 residues. Losses at the gene ends were 3 bases for V and 2 bases for J; bases not matched to a gene: 4. Germline-derived CDR1 and CDR2 are SQVTM and ANQGSEA. CDR3 sequence: CSVDFGTGNQPQHF. The DNA of the CDR3 is TGCAGCGTTGATTTCGGGACAGGCAATCAGCCCCAGCATTTT. Looking up the rest from reference TRBV29-1 and TRBJ1-5 gives the full variable domain: SAVISQKPSRDICQRGTSLTIQCQVDSQVTMMFWYRQQPGQSLTLIATANQGSEATYESGFVIDKFPISRPNLTFSTLTVSNMSPEDSSIYLCSVDFGTGNQPQHFGDGTRLSIL.